Included here is one T cell receptor (beta chain) sequence, with context. The data stem from a study of T cell changes during pregnancy in multiple sclerosis. Clones were read by immunoSEQ multiplex PCR, and TCRdb kept only the in-frame ones, dropping some. The sample lists more than 40,000 clones, almost 95% occurring once. V shed 0 bases and J shed 0 bases, with 9 bases lying between them. The CDR3 loop spans 15 amino acids. Germline CDR1 SGHAT, CDR2 FQNNGV. The chain links TRBV11-2 to TRBJ2-7; no firm D call. The sequenced sample was CD8+ T cells from peripheral blood mononuclear cells, obtained in the first trimester of pregnancy. The sequence was obtained from a female donor with multiple sclerosis, enrolled in a pregnancy study. The CDR3 loop reads CASSLEAGSSYEQYF. The CDR3 DNA reads as TGTGCCAGCAGCTTAGAGGCAGGAAGCTCCTACGAGCAGTACTTC.